The clone carrying this TCR beta chain was seen many times. Germline CDR1 reads MGHDK; CDR2 reads SYGVNS. CDR3 size: 12 residues. V shed 1 base and J shed 2 bases, with 2 bases lying between them. This entry comes from a study of Graves' ophthalmopathy and Graves' hyperthyroidism. Researchers took RNA transcripts and amplified TCR beta CDR3 regions from them. The authors performed first-round RT-PCR with HTBI primers and then a second-round multiplex PCR. TCRdb fed the multiplex PCR reads into MiXCR, producing one record per CDR3 protein. The repertoire has just over 600,000 distinct CDR3 sequences, approximately 22% of them found once; the top ten carry around 7%.

This clonotype was obtained from a woman aged 18-29 years with stable Graves' hyperthyroidism. Some clones in this sample may be carry-over from other donors' samples. The rearrangement uses TRBV25-1 and TRBJ1-2, with no clear D. Sequencing was performed on peripheral blood. Written as DNA, the CDR3 is TGTGCCAGCAGTGAATGGAACTATGGCTACACCTTC. It codes for CASSEWNYGYTF.